This TCR beta chain was observed in a study of blood T cells in healthy people across ages (dated by TCRdb to the mid-2010s). In the study overall: In model experiments, template switching captured about one uniquely barcoded TCR beta cDNA molecule for every two T cells. To track age-related changes in TCR beta repertoire diversity, the study relied on deep sequencing normalized with unique cDNA molecular identifiers. The donors were split into four age groups: young (average 16 years), middle-aged (nearly 40), aged (over 55) and long-lived (82). Donors of different ages were randomly distributed across sequencing lanes to avoid experimental bias. The study analyzed two additional independent replicas of 1 million unique cDNA reads from the same blood draw for two donors, one aged 18 to 30 and one aged 80 or older.

Findings and caveats that apply to the study as a whole: Because donor CMV infection status was unknown, age-related changes in expanded clonotypes were potentially confounded. Observed TCR beta diversity per million T cells fell roughly linearly with age, and a significant reduction was already apparent by age approximately 41. Since profiling was done on bulk unsorted PBMCs, naive and antigen-experienced compartments could not be conclusively compared. Estimates of total diversity based on one million sequenced T cells were considered lower bounds and underestimates. Compared with the aged group, the long-lived group had more naive CD4+ T cells, fewer expanded clones and increased TCR diversity, suggesting age selection. Observed TCR beta diversity correlated strongly with the percentage of naive T cells measured by flow cytometry.

The donors were 40 or so Caucasian individuals from Russia, aged roughly 6 to 95 years, who were systemically healthy. Roughly 9 milliliters of peripheral blood were drawn from each donor into EDTA-treated Vacutainer tubes. PBMCs were isolated by Ficoll-Paque density-gradient centrifugation, with at least 6 million obtained per sample. Trizol reagent was used to extract total RNA from the PBMCs, yielding at least 5 micrograms per sample. The percentages of naive CD45RAhigh/CD27high T cells were determined by flow cytometry on a PBMC aliquot from every donor. The CDR3 contains 16 residues, cysteine and phenylalanine counted. Just CDR3 DNA is preserved here, 48 bases in frame from base 1. Trimmed from V: 7 bases; trimmed from J: 3 bases; junction bases lacking a gene match: 6. CDR1 and CDR2 were assigned from the germline V gene as MNHNS and SASEGT. Library preparation was by 5' RACE. Sequencing used an Illumina HiSeq 2500. The second PCR ran for roughly 7 to 12 cycles and used a J-beta primer mix along with a sample-barcoded 5' primer. A unique molecular identifier was introduced onto each TCR beta cDNA molecule by a template-switch 5' adaptor carrying 12 random nucleotides. Each sample yielded at least 2.5 million CDR3-containing paired-end reads. The Mint cDNA synthesis kit, primed by a TRBC-specific oligonucleotide, was used to synthesize first-strand cDNA from all RNA. After uracil-DNA glycosylase treatment, a first 18-cycle PCR used universal primers M1SS and BC2_uni_R on all cDNA. Under the source paper's analysis protocol: For normalization, 1 million high-quality reads were randomly selected from each sample, with every read carrying a distinct molecular identifier. Instead of being binned into consensus sequences, reads that shared molecular identifiers were thrown out. MiTCR, run with a Q25 quality threshold and the strictest error-elimination algorithm, handled CDR3 identification, clonotype clustering and error correction. A nonparametric unseen species model with Euler transformation was used to estimate lower-bound total TCR beta diversity. Starting from the raw public reads, TCRdb applied fastp trimming at Q25, assembled clones with MiXCR and retained in-frame beta chains. Each entry is one CDR3 protein sequence, shown with its most common DNA and genes. The V and J calls here are based on TCRdb, not the publication. This sample lists some 1.5 million distinct CDR3 sequences; roughly two fifths were detected once. Around 4% of the sample belongs to the ten largest clones.

Details on this clonotype: Its antigen has not been determined. Per-base qualities were not stored, and no clone one base away is much larger.

The sequence came from a woman aged 18-29 years in good health. Sequenced: blood. The chain is made from TRBV6-1 and TRBJ1-4; a stretch of 12 junction bases matches TRBD1. The CDR3 reads CASTRDRGRPNEKLFF. The DNA reads as follows: TGTGCCAGCACCCGGGACAGGGGGCGTCCTAATGAAAAACTGTTTTTT.